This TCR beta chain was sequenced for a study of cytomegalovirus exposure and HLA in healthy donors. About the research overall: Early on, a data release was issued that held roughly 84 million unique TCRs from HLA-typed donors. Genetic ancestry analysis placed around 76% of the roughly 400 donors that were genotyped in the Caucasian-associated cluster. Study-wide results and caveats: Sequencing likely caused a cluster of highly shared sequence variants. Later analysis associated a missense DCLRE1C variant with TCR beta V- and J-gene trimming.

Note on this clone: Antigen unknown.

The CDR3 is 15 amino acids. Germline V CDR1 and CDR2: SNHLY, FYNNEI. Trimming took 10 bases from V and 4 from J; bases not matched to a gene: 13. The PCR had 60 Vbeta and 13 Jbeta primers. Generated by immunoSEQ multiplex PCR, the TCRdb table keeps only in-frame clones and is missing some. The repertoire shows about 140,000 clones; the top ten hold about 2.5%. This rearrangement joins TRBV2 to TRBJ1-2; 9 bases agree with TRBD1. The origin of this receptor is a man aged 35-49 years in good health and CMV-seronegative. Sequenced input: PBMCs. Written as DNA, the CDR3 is TGTGCCACCACCCCTCCGGGACAGGGATTCTATGGCTACACCTTC. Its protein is CATTPPGQGFYGYTF. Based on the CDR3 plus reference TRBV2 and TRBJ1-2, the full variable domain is EPEVTQTPSHQVTQMGQEVILRCVPISNHLYFYWYRQILGQKVEFLVSFYNNEISEKSEIFDDQFSVERPDGSNFTLKIRSTKLEDSAMYFCATTPPGQGFYGYTFGSGTRLTVV.